This TCR beta chain came from a study of naive and memory T cell subsets. Study-level results: Each distinct alpha or beta sequence counts as one clonotype.

As regards this clonotype: Its antigen remains unknown.

Germline CDR1 is SNHLY and CDR2 is FYNNEI. The ends were cut back, 1 base at V and 0 bases at J, with 4 bases in the middle. The CDR3 runs to 14 residues. An equimolar mix of two oligonucleotides served as the beta constant-region primer for TRBC1 and TRBC2. Ligation attached a single-stranded oligonucleotide with a 12-nucleotide UMI and the SP2 primer to the cDNA 3' end. TCRdb reprocessed the UMI-ligation and nested PCR reads with MiXCR, giving one entry per CDR3 protein. The repertoire holds 70,000 to 95,000 distinct CDR3 sequences, with approximately 6.5% as singletons. Cells stained for CD3, CD4, CD8, CD45RA and CD27 were sorted into four subsets.

V and J are TRBV2 and TRBJ1-5; D is undetermined. The clonotype comes from a human donor in good health. The sample consisted of central memory CD4+ T cells from blood. The CDR3 DNA reads as TGTGCCAGCAGTGAAGGCAGTAGCAATCAGCCCCAGCATTTT. It translates to CASSEGSSNQPQHF.